This is a list of T cell receptor beta chains from one sample in a study of blood T cell repertoires in COVID-19. TCRdb's copy holds only in-frame clones and misses some; the assay was immunoSEQ multiplex PCR. The data show 100,000 or so clones, with 81% seen just once and 13% held by the top ten. Input material: peripheral blood. The receptor source for this set is a human donor in a cohort sampled during active COVID-19. The CDR3 runs from the conserved cysteine through the conserved F or W. Fields, in order: CDR3 length, D gene, J gene, V gene, clone size, CDR3 DNA, CDR3 protein. The D gene is left open where the match is weak. Clone size, where shown, is once, few, many, or a class for clones that have expanded.

length: 16; D: TRBD2; J: TRBJ2-5; V: TRBV11-2; size: NA; DNA: TGTGCCAGCAGCTTAGGGCTAGCGGGGCATGGGGAGACCCAGTACTTC; CDR3: CASSLGLAGHGETQYF
length: 15; D: NA; J: TRBJ1-3; V: TRBV28; size: NA; DNA: TGTGCCAGCACCTCCCTACACAGCTCTGGAAACACCATATATTTT; CDR3: CASTSLHSSGNTIYF
length: 15; D: NA; J: TRBJ1-6; V: TRBV6-5; size: NA; DNA: TGTGCCAGCAGCCTTGGGGCGACGAATAATTCACCCCTCCACTTT; CDR3: CASSLGATNNSPLHF
length: 14; D: TRBD1; J: TRBJ1-2; V: TRBV2; size: few; DNA: TGTGCCAGCAGTGGACAGGGGTTCTACTATGGCTACACCTTC; CDR3: CASSGQGFYYGYTF
length: 15; D: NA; J: TRBJ1-1; V: TRBV7-9; size: NA; DNA: TGTGCCAGCAGCACGACAGCGATACTGAACACTGAAGCTTTCTTT; CDR3: CASSTTAILNTEAFF
length: 13; D: TRBD1; J: TRBJ1-6; V: TRBV6-6; size: NA; DNA: TGTGCCAGCAGGGGACAGTATAATTCACCCCTCCACTTT; CDR3: CASRGQYNSPLHF
length: 13; D: NA; J: TRBJ2-7; V: TRBV7-8; size: NA; DNA: TGTGCCAGCAGCTTAGAACCTACCTACGAGCAGTACTTC; CDR3: CASSLEPTYEQYF
length: 15; D: NA; J: TRBJ1-4; V: TRBV6-5; size: NA; DNA: TGTGCCAGCAGTTACTCCGGGGGGACTAATGAAAAACTGTTTTTT; CDR3: CASSYSGGTNEKLFF
length: 14; D: NA; J: TRBJ1-1; V: TRBV7-2; size: NA; DNA: TGTGCCAGCAGCTTGGGGGGAGGAAACACTGAAGCTTTCTTT; CDR3: CASSLGGGNTEAFF
length: 16; D: TRBD1; J: TRBJ1-5; V: TRBV18; size: NA; DNA: TGTGCCAGCTCACGGGACAGTCCCTATAGCAATCAGCCCCAGCATTTT; CDR3: CASSRDSPYSNQPQHF
length: 20; D: NA; J: TRBJ1-6; V: TRBV4-3; size: NA; DNA: TGCGCCAGCAGCCGATCCACCGGGACACATCGAAGGGGGTATAATTCACCCCTCCACTTT; CDR3: CASSRSTGTHRRGYNSPLHF
length: 12; D: NA; J: TRBJ1-2; V: TRBV4-2; size: NA; DNA: TGTGCCAGCAGCGCCCAGGGTTATGGCTACACCTTC; CDR3: CASSAQGYGYTF
length: 15; D: TRBD1; J: TRBJ2-7; V: TRBV9; size: NA; DNA: TGTGCCAGCAGCGTAGGCAGGGGGCTTGGGTACGAGCAGTACTTC; CDR3: CASSVGRGLGYEQYF
length: 15; D: TRBD1; J: TRBJ2-7; V: TRBV4-1; size: NA; DNA: TGCGCCAGCAGCCAACAGACAGGGGGCTCCTACGAGCAGTACTTC; CDR3: CASSQQTGGSYEQYF
length: 15; D: NA; J: TRBJ2-5; V: TRBV5-4; size: NA; DNA: TGTGCCAGCAGCCGGACTATAGCGCTCCAAGAGACCCAGTACTTC; CDR3: CASSRTIALQETQYF
length: 15; D: NA; J: TRBJ2-7; V: TRBV6-5; size: NA; DNA: TGTGCCAGCAGTTACTCGCCCACGTACGTCGAGGAGCAGTACTTC; CDR3: CASSYSPTYVEEQYF
length: 16; D: TRBD2; J: TRBJ2-5; V: TRBV27; size: once; DNA: TGTGCCAGCAGTACTGGACTAGCGGGGGGGCGGGAGACCCAGTACTTC; CDR3: CASSTGLAGGRETQYF
length: 15; D: TRBD2; J: TRBJ2-5; V: TRBV28; size: few; DNA: TGTGCCAGCAGTTTCTCTAGCGGGGGCCAAGAGACCCAGTACTTC; CDR3: CASSFSSGGQETQYF